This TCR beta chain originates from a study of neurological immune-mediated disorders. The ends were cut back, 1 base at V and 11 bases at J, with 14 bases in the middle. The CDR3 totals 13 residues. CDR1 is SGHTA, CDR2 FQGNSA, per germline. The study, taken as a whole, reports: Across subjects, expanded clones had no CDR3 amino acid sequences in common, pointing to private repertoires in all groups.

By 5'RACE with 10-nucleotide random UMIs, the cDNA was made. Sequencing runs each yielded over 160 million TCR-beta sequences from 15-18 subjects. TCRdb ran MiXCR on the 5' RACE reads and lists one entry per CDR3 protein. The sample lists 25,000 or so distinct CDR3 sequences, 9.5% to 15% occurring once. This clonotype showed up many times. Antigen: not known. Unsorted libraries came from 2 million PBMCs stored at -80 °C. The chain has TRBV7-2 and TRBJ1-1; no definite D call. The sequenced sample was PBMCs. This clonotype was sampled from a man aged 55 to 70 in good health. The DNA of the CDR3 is TGTGCCAGCAGCTTAGTAGAGGAAATAGACGCTTTCTTT. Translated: CASSLVEEIDAFF.